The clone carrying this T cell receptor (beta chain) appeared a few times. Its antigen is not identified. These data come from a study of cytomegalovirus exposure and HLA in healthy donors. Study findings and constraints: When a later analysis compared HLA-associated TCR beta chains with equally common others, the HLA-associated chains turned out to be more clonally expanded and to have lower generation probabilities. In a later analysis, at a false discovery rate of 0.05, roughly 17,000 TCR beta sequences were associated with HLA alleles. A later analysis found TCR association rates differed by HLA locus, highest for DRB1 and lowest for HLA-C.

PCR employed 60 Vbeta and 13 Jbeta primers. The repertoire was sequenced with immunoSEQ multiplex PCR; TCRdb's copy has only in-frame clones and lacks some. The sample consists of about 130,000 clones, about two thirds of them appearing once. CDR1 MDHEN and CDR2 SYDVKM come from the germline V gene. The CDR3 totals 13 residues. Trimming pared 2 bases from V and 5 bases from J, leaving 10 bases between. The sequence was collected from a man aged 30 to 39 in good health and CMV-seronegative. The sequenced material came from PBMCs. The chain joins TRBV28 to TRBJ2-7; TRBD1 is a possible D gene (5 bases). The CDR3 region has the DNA TGTGCCAGCAGTTTAATGGGGCAAAACGAGCAGTACTTC. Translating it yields CASSLMGQNEQYF.